This T cell receptor beta chain was obtained from a study of Graves' ophthalmopathy and Graves' hyperthyroidism. Study-level findings and limits: The model predicted progression of ophthalmopathy with a sensitivity of approximately 68%, and its specificity was 72% to 85%.

V was cut by 0 bases and J by 0 bases, with 5 bases left in between. Germline assignment: CDR1 DFQATT and CDR2 SNEGSKA (reference sequence). This CDR3 is 13 amino acids long. Amplifying from RNA transcripts, the study obtained TCR beta CDR3 regions. First-round RT-PCR employed HTBI primers, with a second-round multiplex PCR after it. TCRdb recomputed calls from the multiplex PCR reads with MiXCR, one row per CDR3 protein. The profile shows around 1.1 million distinct CDR3 sequences, about 36% of them singletons. With respect to this clonotype: As yet, its antigen is unknown.

The rearrangement links TRBV20-1 to TRBJ1-1; D is undetermined. This TCR was sampled from an adult man with Graves' hyperthyroidism. The sample comprised peripheral blood or thyroid tissue (not recorded which). CDR3 loop: CSAREDLNTEAFF. The CDR3 nucleotides read TGCAGTGCTAGAGAGGACTTGAACACTGAAGCTTTCTTT.